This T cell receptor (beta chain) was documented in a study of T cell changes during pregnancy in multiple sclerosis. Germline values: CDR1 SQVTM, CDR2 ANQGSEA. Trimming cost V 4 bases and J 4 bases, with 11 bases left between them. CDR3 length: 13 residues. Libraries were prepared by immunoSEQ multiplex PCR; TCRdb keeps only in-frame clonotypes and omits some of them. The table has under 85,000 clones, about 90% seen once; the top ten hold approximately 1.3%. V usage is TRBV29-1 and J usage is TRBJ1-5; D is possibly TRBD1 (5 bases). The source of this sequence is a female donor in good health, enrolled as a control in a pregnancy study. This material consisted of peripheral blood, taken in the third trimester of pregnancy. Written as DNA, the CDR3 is TGCAGCGTTGGTCCAGGGCAAAATCAGCCCCAGCATTTT. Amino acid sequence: CSVGPGQNQPQHF.